This T cell receptor (beta chain) was recovered during a study of CD4 and CD8 cells across lung adenocarcinoma regions. Germline V gene sequence: CDR1 LGHNT, CDR2 FRNRAP. The CDR3 has 13 amino acids. The patients had localized lung adenocarcinoma, a non-small cell subtype. One entry per CDR3 protein results from TCRdb running MiXCR on the PCR reads. The data show 14,000 or so distinct CDR3 sequences, roughly 40% seen once. This clonotype was sampled from a male donor with lung adenocarcinoma. The CD4 and CD8 labels of this study may be unreliable. The specimen was CD4+ T cells from the center of a lung tumor. The V gene is TRBV12-5, the J gene TRBJ2-5, with D maybe TRBD1 (5 bases). TRBJ2-7 matches the DNA end more closely, so the J call is doubtful. CDR3 amino acids: CASGLGATYEQYF. CDR3 DNA sequence: TGTGCTAGTGGTTTAGGGGCCACCTACGAGCAGTACTTC.